One and the same sample provided the 3 T cell receptor beta chains below, sequenced in a study of blood T cell repertoires in COVID-19. Measured with immunoSEQ multiplex PCR; TCRdb has only the in-frame clones, and not every one. This sample carries some 93,000 clones, around 86% of them seen once, and the ten largest clones take around a tenth. Sequencing input: peripheral blood. The receptor source for this set is a man aged 50-60 years with acute or convalescent COVID-19.

This clone was picked up one time. The J gene is TRBJ2-1, the V gene TRBV5-1; TRBD1 aligns across 7 bases. CDR1 is SGHRS, CDR2 YFSETQ, per germline. The junction had 7 bases not matched to a gene; V was cut back by 6 bases and J by 7 bases. The length of the CDR3 is 13 residues. CDR3 loop: CASTYHRGNEQFF. The CDR3 nucleotides are TGCGCCAGCACATATCACAGGGGAAATGAGCAGTTCTTC. Full variable domain (rest looked up from reference TRBV5-1 and TRBJ2-1): KAGVTQTPRYLIKTRGQQVTLSCSPISGHRSVSWYQQTPGQGLQFLFEYFSETQRNKGNFPGRFSGRQFSNSRSEMNVSTLELGDSALYLCASTYHRGNEQFFGPGTRLTVL.

A few counts support this clone. V and J are TRBV6-5 and TRBJ1-5; 8 nucleotides match TRBD1. This CDR3 spans 16 amino acids. Looked up from germline, CDR1 is MNHEY and CDR2 is SVGAGI. J lost 3 bases, V lost 2 bases, and 6 bases had no gene match. DNA of the CDR3: TGTGCCAGCAGTTACCGTTCAGGGGGCCCCAATCAGCCCCAGCATTTT. Its translation is CASSYRSGGPNQPQHF.

V and J are TRBV19 and TRBJ2-7, with 7 nucleotides matching TRBD1. V lost 5 bases and J lost 3; bases outside the gene matches: 7. This CDR3 region has 14 residues. The germline V gene encodes CDR1 LNHDA and CDR2 SQIVND (reference sequence). The CDR3 protein is CASSAQTGIYEQYF. The CDR3 DNA reads as TGTGCCAGTAGTGCCCAGACAGGGATCTACGAGCAGTACTTC.